Following are 22 T cell receptor beta chains from one sample sequenced in a study of T cell clusters in autoimmune cytopenias. One tube held mixed TRB-A and TRB-B primer pools for touch-down PCR. No DNA is given; TCRdb re-called the multiplex PCR reads and lists each CDR3 protein once. The sample has 4,500 to 6,500 distinct CDR3 sequences, and its top ten clones hold about a quarter. Some 39,000 genome equivalents of blood DNA were amplified for TRB. Separately, the same data were catalogued under a study of T cell repertoires in aging, cancer and after chemotherapy.

Specimen: peripheral blood. The receptor set was obtained from a human donor in good health.

By frequency, this clonotype is medium-sized. The chain combines TRBV6-1 with TRBJ1-2; absent DNA, TCRdb's TRBD1 call cannot be checked. The V gene's germline CDR1 is MNHNS and CDR2 SASEGT. The CDR3 has 13 amino acids. The CDR3 sequence: CASSHTGIYGYTF.

The chain combines TRBV30 with TRBJ2-5; the TRBD1 assignment by TCRdb is unverifiable without DNA. The V gene's germline CDR1 is GTSNPN and CDR2 SVGIG (reference sequence). CDR3 length: 16 amino acids. CDR3 amino acids: CAWTSGGAGLQETQYF. The whole variable domain, filled in from reference TRBV30 and TRBJ2-5, reads SQTIHQWPATLVQPVGSPLSLECTVEGTSNPNLYWYRQAAGRGLQLLFYSVGIGQISSEVPQNLSASRPQDRQFILSSKKLLLSDSGFYLCAWTSGGAGLQETQYFGPGTRLLVL.

By frequency, this clonotype registers medium-sized. The chain couples TRBV6-6 to TRBJ2-3. This CDR3 is built from 13 residues. Germline CDR1 and CDR2: MNHNY and SVGAGI (reference sequence). The CDR3 loop is CASSPKNTDTQYF.

CDR3 residues: CASSLGVSGNTIYF. The V gene is TRBV5-4, the J gene TRBJ1-3; TCRdb picks TRBD1, but there is no DNA to check that call. Germline CDR1 reads SGHNT; CDR2 reads YYREEE (reference sequence). The CDR3 is made up of 14 amino acids.

The chain has TRBV7-6 and TRBJ1-1; as DNA is missing, the TRBD1 call by TCRdb cannot be tested. CDR1 SGHVS and CDR2 FNYEAQ come from the germline V gene. This CDR3 has 18 amino acids. CDR3 loop: CASSLKGGRLGMNTEAFF.

The chain employs TRBV21-1 and TRBJ1-5; TCRdb names TRBD1, which stays unverified in the absence of DNA. TRBV21-1 is a known pseudogene. This CDR3 spans 18 amino acids. The CDR3 loop is CASSSLAPDASINQPQHF.

According to its frequency, this clonotype is medium-sized. The genes are TRBV5-4 and TRBJ2-7; TCRdb selects TRBD1, and the lack of DNA leaves this call unchecked. The CDR3 consists of 14 residues. Germline values: CDR1 SGHNT, CDR2 YYREEE (reference sequence). The chain's CDR3 is CASSLETGNYEQYF.

Measured by frequency, this clonotype is medium-sized (0.01 to 0.1%). Here the CDR3 reads CASFTGLNTGELFF. The chain links TRBV27 to TRBJ2-2; checking the TCRdb D call of TRBD1 is not possible without DNA. The CDR3 loop spans 14 amino acids. Germline V CDR1 and CDR2: MNHEY, SMNVEV (reference sequence).

The genes are TRBV6-5 and TRBJ2-7; TCRdb reports TRBD1, a call that lacks DNA to check it against. The CDR3 consists of 15 residues. Germline CDR1 MNHEY, CDR2 SVGAGI. CDR3 residues: CASSRTGTDPYEQYF.

The chain employs TRBV12-5 and TRBJ2-3; as DNA is missing, the TRBD2 call by TCRdb cannot be tested. Germline CDR1 LGHNT, CDR2 FRNRAP. There are 15 residues in the CDR3. The CDR3: CASGEAGASTDTQYF.

According to its frequency, this clonotype is medium-sized (0.01 to 0.1%). This rearrangement joins TRBV6-4 to TRBJ2-3. In germline, CDR1 is MRHNA, CDR2 SNTAGT. This CDR3 contains 16 residues. The CDR3 protein is CASSAQSGAGTDTQYF.

The V and J genes are TRBV20-1 and TRBJ1-1. Germline CDR1 and CDR2: DFQATT and SNEGSKA (reference sequence). The length of the CDR3 is 15 residues. CDR3 residues: CSARVPARANTEAFF.

The V call is TRBV7-9, the J call TRBJ2-2; TCRdb returns TRBD1, unconfirmable since there is no DNA. This CDR3 region has 16 residues. CDR1 is SEHNR and CDR2 is FQNEAQ in the germline V gene (reference sequence). The CDR3 spells CASRKMTGWSTGELFF.

The CDR3 spells CASRYQGTSGNTIYF. This sequence joins TRBV12-3 or TRBV12-4 and TRBJ1-3; TCRdb's assignment of TRBD1 cannot be checked, as there is no DNA. CDR3 length: 15 amino acids.

The chain uses TRBV27 and TRBJ1-3. Germline V CDR1 and CDR2: MNHEY, SMNVEV (reference sequence). The CDR3 is 15 residues long. The CDR3 reads CASSFTGRSGNTIYF.

Considering frequency, this clonotype is medium-sized. The CDR3: CASSFGIMNTEAFF. This chain connects TRBV11-1 to TRBJ1-1. The CDR3 contains 14 residues. The germline CDR1 and CDR2 sequences are SGHAT and FQDESV (reference sequence).

The V and J genes are TRBV20-1 and TRBJ1-1; the D gene TCRdb calls, TRBD1, cannot be checked with no DNA. Germline assignment: CDR1 DFQATT and CDR2 SNEGSKA (reference sequence). This CDR3 contains 16 residues. The CDR3 spells CSALPGSSRVNTEAFF.

This clonotype registers medium-sized by frequency. This chain uses TRBV6-2 or TRBV6-3 with TRBJ2-2; the D call of TRBD2 rests on TCRdb alone, since no DNA is present to check it. Looked up from germline, CDR1 is MNHEY and CDR2 is SVGEGT. The CDR3 is made up of 18 amino acids. The CDR3 here is CASSYKKLAGVNTGELFF.

V gene TRBV5-1 combines with J gene TRBJ2-5; TCRdb picks TRBD1, but there is no DNA to check that call. This CDR3 is built from 15 residues. Germline CDR1 is SGHRS and CDR2 is YFSETQ. This CDR3 is CASSSAGAIQETQYF.

This chain uses TRBV7-6 with TRBJ2-2; TCRdb names TRBD1, which stays unverified in the absence of DNA. In germline, CDR1 is SGHVS, CDR2 FNYEAQ. This CDR3 contains 19 residues. The CDR3 reads CASSYPGDPGDSNTGELFF.

This clonotype registers medium-sized by frequency. The genes are TRBV19 and TRBJ2-5; TCRdb's D call, TRBD2, is unchecked because there is no DNA. This CDR3 is built from 14 residues. Germline CDR1 LNHDA, CDR2 SQIVND (reference sequence). The CDR3 here is CASSMRGRVETQYF.

This chain links TRBV20-1 with TRBJ2-3; TCRdb indicates TRBD1, and absent DNA this call remains unverified. From germline, CDR1 is DFQATT and CDR2 SNEGSKA (reference sequence). This CDR3 has 16 amino acids. The CDR3 here is CSVLGGPLRGTDTQYF.